This is a list of T cell receptor beta chains from one sample in a study of blood T cell repertoires in COVID-19. The repertoire was sequenced with immunoSEQ multiplex PCR; TCRdb's copy has only in-frame clones and lacks some. This sample has hundreds of thousands of clones; about four fifths occur once, and the top ten carry about 2.3%. The sequenced sample consisted of peripheral blood. These TCRs come from a woman in her thirties or forties with active or convalescent COVID-19. CDR3s include the opening cysteine and the closing phenylalanine or tryptophan. D genes are given only for firm matches. Expanded clones get a size class; other rows say once, few or many, or leave the size out.

>TRBJ2-2|.|TRBV6-5|.
CASSYSYPGELFF
TGTGCCAGCAGTTACTCCTACCCCGGGGAGCTGTTTTTT
>TRBJ1-6|.|TRBV28|.
CASSFRSPLHF
TGTGCCAGCAGTTTTCGTTCACCCCTCCACTTT
>TRBJ2-3|.|TRBV14|.
CASSQIAQGTDTQYF
TGTGCCAGCAGCCAGATCGCCCAGGGCACAGATACGCAGTATTTT
>TRBJ1-2|.|TRBV27|TRBD1
CASSPLTGNYGYTF
TGTGCCAGCAGTCCCCTGACAGGGAACTATGGCTACACCTTC
>TRBJ2-1|.|TRBV12-3/TRBV12-4|.
CASTYLENNEQFF
TGTGCCAGCACCTATCTAGAAAACAATGAGCAGTTCTTC
>TRBJ1-5|.|TRBV4-1|TRBD1
CASSHYTGDHNQPQHF
TGCGCCAGCAGCCACTACACAGGGGACCACAATCAGCCCCAGCATTTT
>TRBJ2-2|.|TRBV18|TRBD1
CASSRQGRDTGELFF
TGTGCCAGCTCCCGACAGGGGCGAGACACCGGGGAGCTGTTTTTT
>TRBJ2-1|.|TRBV24-1|TRBD2
CATSDLGGRDSYNEQFF
TGTGCCACCAGTGATTTAGGCGGGAGGGATTCCTACAATGAGCAGTTCTTC
>TRBJ2-7|.|TRBV6-2/TRBV6-3|.
CASSYSGQGFYEQYF
TGTGCCAGCAGTTACTCAGGGCAGGGATTCTACGAGCAGTACTTC
>TRBJ2-3|.|TRBV6-2/TRBV6-3|TRBD1
CASSFGTGHTDTQYF
TGTGCCAGCAGTTTTGGGACAGGGCACACAGATACGCAGTATTTT
>TRBJ2-3|few|TRBV5-5|.
CASSLGPSTDTQYF
TGTGCCAGCAGCTTGGGTCCTAGCACAGATACGCAGTATTTT
>TRBJ2-7|.|TRBV2|TRBD1
CASSDSGQHYEQYF
TGTGCCAGCAGCGACTCGGGACAGCACTACGAGCAGTACTTC
>TRBJ2-3|.|TRBV30|TRBD2
CAWGLAGLTDTQYF
TGTGCCTGGGGACTAGCGGGCCTCACAGATACGCAGTATTTT
>TRBJ1-2|.|TRBV7-3|TRBD1
CASSSGQGYGYTF
TGTGCCAGCAGCTCGGGACAGGGCTATGGCTACACCTTC
>TRBJ2-1|.|TRBV18|TRBD1
CASSPELGTGDNEQFF
TGTGCCAGCTCACCCGAACTCGGGACAGGGGATAATGAGCAGTTCTTC
>TRBJ1-5|.|TRBV19|.
CASSIITHNQPQHF
TGTGCCAGTAGTATCATCACTCACAATCAGCCCCAGCATTTT
>TRBJ2-7|.|TRBV28|TRBD1
CASSSAASGTGGAEGEQYF
TGTGCCAGCAGTTCGGCAGCCTCAGGGACAGGGGGCGCTGAGGGCGAGCAGTACTTC
>TRBJ1-5|.|TRBV6-1|.
CASSGASRATSQPQHF
TGTGCCAGCAGTGGGGCCTCCAGGGCGACATCTCAGCCCCAGCATTTT